Following are 5 T cell receptor beta chains from one sample sequenced in a study of identical twins (TCRdb year 2016). The method was 5' RACE. TCRdb names Illumina HiSeq 2000 as the instrument used. In-frame beta chains were kept once TCRdb had trimmed the public reads at Q25 with fastp and called clones with MiXCR. Merged by CDR3 protein, the rows form single entries marked with the most common genes and DNA. For this sample there are a few hundred thousand distinct CDR3 sequences; approximately 8.3% appear just once. The ten most abundant clones make up approximately 3% of the sample. These records were also assigned to another study, of yellow fever vaccine responses in identical twins.

Sequencing input: CD8+ T cells sorted from blood. The receptor set was obtained from a woman under 30 in good health.

There are many counts of this clonotype. The J gene is TRBJ1-6, the V gene TRBV15; possibly TRBD1 for D (6 bases). Trimming shortened V by 3 bases and J by 6 bases, and 18 bases separated the two germline ends. Germline CDR1 LNHNV, CDR2 YYDKDF (reference sequence). CDR3 length equals 17 residues. CDR3 loop: CATSRDRSSSGNSPLHF. The DNA of the CDR3 is TGTGCCACCAGCAGGGACAGATCAAGCTCGGGTAATTCACCCCTCCACTTT. Using reference TRBV15 and TRBJ1-6 for the parts outside the CDR3, the full variable domain is DAMVIQNPRYQVTQFGKPVTLSCSQTLNHNVMYWYQQKSSQAPKLLFHYYDKDFNNEADTPDNFQSRRPNTSFCFLDIRSPGLGDTAMYLCATSRDRSSSGNSPLHFGNGTRLTVT.

In this sample, this clonotype turned up a few times. This chain uses TRBV4-3 with TRBJ2-7; 9 positions match TRBD2. The junction had 3 bases not matched to a gene; V was cut back by 0 bases and J by 3 bases. Germline V lookup: CDR1 LGHNA, CDR2 YSLEER. The CDR3 loop spans 15 amino acids. The CDR3 region has the DNA TGCGCCAGCAGCCAAGATAGCGGGGGCGGCTACGAGCAGTACTTC. Its protein product is CASSQDSGGGYEQYF.

This clonotype was seen repeatedly, ten times or more. The chain couples TRBV28 to TRBJ2-1; 10 bases agree with TRBD1. The germline CDR1 and CDR2 sequences are MDHEN and SYDVKM. This CDR3 is 16 amino acids long. V shed 5 bases and J 6 bases; nucleotides not matched to a gene: 10. CDR3 protein: CASSPRTGGLGNEQFF. The CDR3 DNA is TGTGCCAGCAGTCCTCGGACAGGGGGATTGGGCAATGAGCAGTTCTTC. The whole variable domain, filled in from reference TRBV28 and TRBJ2-1, reads DVKVTQSSRYLVKRTGEKVFLECVQDMDHENMFWYRQDPGLGLRLIYFSYDVKMKEKGDIPEGYSVSREKKERFSLILESASTNQTSMYLCASSPRTGGLGNEQFFGPGTRLTVL.

V gene TRBV30 combines with J gene TRBJ2-1, with 7 bases fitting TRBD1. Trimming took 4 bases from V and 6 from J; bases not matched to a gene: 12. CDR3 length: 15 residues. CDR1 GTSNPN and CDR2 SVGIG come from the germline V gene (reference sequence). The CDR3 DNA is TGTGCCTGGATTCTTTGGGGACAGACGGGCAATGAGCAGTTCTTC. It encodes CAWILWGQTGNEQFF. The full variable domain, rest sourced from reference TRBV30 and TRBJ2-1, is SQTIHQWPATLVQPVGSPLSLECTVEGTSNPNLYWYRQAAGRGLQLLFYSVGIGQISSEVPQNLSASRPQDRQFILSSKKLLLSDSGFYLCAWILWGQTGNEQFFGPGTRLTVL.

The sample holds a few counts of this clonotype. The chain links TRBV6-5 to TRBJ2-1, with D perhaps matching TRBD1 (5 bases). The V end was cut by 0 bases, the J end by 10 bases, with 10 bases between. This CDR3 region has 13 residues. The V gene's germline CDR1 is MNHEY and CDR2 SVGAGI. The CDR3 loop is CASSYSVGREQFF. CDR3 DNA sequence: TGTGCCAGCAGTTACTCCGTGGGGCGGGAGCAGTTCTTC.